The clone carrying this T cell receptor beta chain was counted a few times. Its target is not known. From the 5' RACE reads, TCRdb called clonotypes with MiXCR, one entry per CDR3 protein. This repertoire shows 1.5 million or so distinct CDR3 sequences, under 35% found once; its top ten account for approximately 0.29%. The entry originates in a study of identical twins. Study observations and caveats: Twins' excess sharing was less marked for out-of-frame beta sequences.

This CDR3 comprises 21 residues. The J segment lost 8 bases and the V segment lost 1 base, leaving 26 bases of the junction unmatched. The sample taken for sequencing was cord blood. The source is a newborn girl in good health. This chain uses TRBV12-3 or TRBV12-4 with TRBJ2-3; TRBD2 agrees at 8 bases. The CDR3 nucleotides are TGTGCCAGCAGTTTAGGGCTTTTAATTGGGGGAAGCGGGGGCACACCTCGTACGCAGTATTTT. Amino acids: CASSLGLLIGGSGGTPRTQYF.